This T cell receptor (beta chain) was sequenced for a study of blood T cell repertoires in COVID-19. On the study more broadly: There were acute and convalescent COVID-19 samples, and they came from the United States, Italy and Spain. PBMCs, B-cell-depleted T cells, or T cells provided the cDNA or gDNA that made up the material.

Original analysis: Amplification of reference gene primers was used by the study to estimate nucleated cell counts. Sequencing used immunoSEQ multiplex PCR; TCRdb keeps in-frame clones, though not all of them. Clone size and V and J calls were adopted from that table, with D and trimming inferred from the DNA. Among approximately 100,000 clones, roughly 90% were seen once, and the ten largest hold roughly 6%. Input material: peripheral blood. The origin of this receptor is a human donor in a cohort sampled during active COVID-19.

The CDR3 spells CASSLGLAGTKDTQYF. The CDR3 nucleotides are TGTGCCAGCAGCTTAGGACTAGCGGGCACTAAAGATACGCAGTATTTT. This rearrangement joins TRBV7-2 to TRBJ2-3, with 10 bases fitting TRBD2. This CDR3 has 16 residues. V dropped 1 base and J dropped 5; count of bases not matched to a gene: 6. CDR1 SGHTA and CDR2 FQGNSA come from the germline V gene.